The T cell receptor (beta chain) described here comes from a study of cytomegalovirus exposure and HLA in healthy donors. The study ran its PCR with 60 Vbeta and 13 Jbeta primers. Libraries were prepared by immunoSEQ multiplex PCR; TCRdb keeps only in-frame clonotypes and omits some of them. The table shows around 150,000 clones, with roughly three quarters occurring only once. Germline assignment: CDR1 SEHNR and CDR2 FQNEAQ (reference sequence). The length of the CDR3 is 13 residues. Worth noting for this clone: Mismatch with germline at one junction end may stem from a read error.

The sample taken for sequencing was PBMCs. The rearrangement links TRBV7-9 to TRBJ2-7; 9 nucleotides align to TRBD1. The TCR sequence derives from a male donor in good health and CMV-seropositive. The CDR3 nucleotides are TGTTCCAGCAGTTCCGGGACAGGGTACGAGCAGTACTTC. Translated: CSSSSGTGYEQYF.